Listed below are T cell receptor beta chains from one sample, sequenced in a study of T cells after yellow fever vaccination. TCRdb re-derived calls from the 5' RACE reads in MiXCR, one entry per CDR3 protein. The sample carries more than 200,000 distinct CDR3 sequences, more than 3.5% recorded once. The source material was PBMCs, sampled 15 days after the yellow fever booster vaccination. The receptors originated from a man aged 18 to 29 who received the YFV17D yellow fever vaccine. CDR3s include the opening cysteine and the closing phenylalanine or tryptophan.

>TRBJ2-7|TRBV4-2|16
CASSQELAGDSYEQYF
>TRBJ1-1|TRBV29-1|12
CSVSPSLTEAFF
>TRBJ2-3|TRBV15|15
CATTHERGGTDTQYF
>TRBJ1-2|TRBV28|12
CASKPQGDGYTF
>TRBJ2-2|TRBV7-2|10
CASSLDELFF
>TRBJ1-2|TRBV2|15
CASSGTETRNYGYTF
>TRBJ1-5|TRBV20-1|16
CSASQVRRYSNQPQHF
>TRBJ2-2|TRBV5-1|15
CASSFSQENTGELFF
>TRBJ2-3|TRBV5-1|15
CASSFRSLSTDTQYF
>TRBJ2-3|TRBV4-2|16
CASSQDMSGGADTQYF